This TCR beta chain came from a study of blood T cell repertoires in COVID-19. Whole-study context: Whether acute or convalescent, the COVID-19 samples came from the United States, Italy and Spain.

The CDR3 totals 16 residues. CDR1 and CDR2 from the germline V gene are LGHDT and YNNKEL (reference sequence). The trim removed 4 bases at V and 8 bases at J, leaving 8 bases unmatched. Clinical history as reported by participants underpinned cohort assignment. Recovered status applied to Cohort 3 donors who had two consecutive negative PCRs. It also applied to those with clearance or with symptom resolution. Assay: immunoSEQ multiplex PCR; the TCRdb copy retains only in-frame clones and omits some. Among hundreds of thousands of clones listed, roughly nine tenths were seen once. Input material: PBMCs or T cells enriched from blood (not recorded which). The receptor comes from a man aged 25 to 40 who had recovered from COVID-19. The chain links TRBV3-1 (or the pseudogene TRBV3-2) to TRBJ2-1, with TRBD2 matching over 13 bases. The CDR3 loop is CASSLGLAGVSHEQFF. The DNA for the CDR3 is TGTGCCAGCAGCCTAGGACTAGCGGGAGTTAGTCATGAGCAGTTCTTC.